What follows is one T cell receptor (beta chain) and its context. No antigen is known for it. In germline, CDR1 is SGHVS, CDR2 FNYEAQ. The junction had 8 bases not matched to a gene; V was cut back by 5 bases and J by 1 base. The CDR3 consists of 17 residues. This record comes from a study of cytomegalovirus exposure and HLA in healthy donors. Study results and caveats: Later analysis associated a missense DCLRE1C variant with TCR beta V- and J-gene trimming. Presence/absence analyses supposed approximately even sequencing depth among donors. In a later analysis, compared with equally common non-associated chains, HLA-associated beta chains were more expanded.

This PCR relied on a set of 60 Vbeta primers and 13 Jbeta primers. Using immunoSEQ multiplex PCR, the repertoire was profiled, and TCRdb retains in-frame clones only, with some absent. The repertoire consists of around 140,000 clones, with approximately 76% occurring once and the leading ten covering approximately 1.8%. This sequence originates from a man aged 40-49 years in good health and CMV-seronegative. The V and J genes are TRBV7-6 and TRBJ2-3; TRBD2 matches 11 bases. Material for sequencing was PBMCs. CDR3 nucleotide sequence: TGTGCCAGCAGCCGGACTAGCGGGTATGAGGGCACAGATACGCAGTATTTT. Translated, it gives CASSRTSGYEGTDTQYF. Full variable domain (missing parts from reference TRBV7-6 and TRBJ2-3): GAGVSQSPRYKVTKRGQDVALRCDPISGHVSLYWYRQALGQGPEFLTYFNYEAQQDKSGLPNDRFSAERPEGSISTLTIQRTEQRDSAMYRCASSRTSGYEGTDTQYFGPGTRLTVL.